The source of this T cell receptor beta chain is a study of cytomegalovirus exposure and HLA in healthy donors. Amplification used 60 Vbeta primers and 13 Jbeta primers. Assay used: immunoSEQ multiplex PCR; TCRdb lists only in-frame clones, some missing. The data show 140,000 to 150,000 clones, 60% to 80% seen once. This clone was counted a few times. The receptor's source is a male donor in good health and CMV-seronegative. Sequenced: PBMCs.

The CDR3 DNA reads TGCGCCAGCAGCCAGGGACAGATGAACACCGGGGAGCTGTTTTTT. Translating gives CASSQGQMNTGELFF. This sequence joins TRBV5-1 and TRBJ2-2, with 7 bases fitting TRBD1. The germline gives CDR1 SGHRS, CDR2 YFSETQ. V lost 4 bases to trimming and J lost 1 base; unmatched junction nucleotides: 4. The CDR3 is made up of 15 amino acids.